Following are 3 T cell receptor beta chains from one sample sequenced in a study of blood T cell repertoires in COVID-19. The repertoire was sequenced with immunoSEQ multiplex PCR; TCRdb's copy has only in-frame clones and lacks some. Seen here are over 80,000 clones, 75% to 90% observed once, and the top ten hold about 9.4%. The sample was peripheral blood. The receptors were sampled from a woman in her 70s with acute or convalescent COVID-19.

V and J are TRBV30 and TRBJ1-2; D is ambiguous. The CDR3 spans 14 residues. Trimming took 7 bases from V and 5 from J, leaving 20 bases between them. Germline lookup yields CDR1 GTSNPN and CDR2 SVGIG (reference sequence). The CDR3 DNA is TGTGCCTCTAGTGAGGAGGGCGGATCTTATGGCTACACCTTC. The encoded protein is CASSEEGGSYGYTF.

The genes are TRBV9 and TRBJ2-3, with TRBD2 matching 8 bases. Germline V gene lookup returns CDR1 SGDLS and CDR2 YYNGEE. J was trimmed by 2 bases and V by 4 bases; bases with no gene match: 6. This CDR3 is 15 amino acids long. CDR3 amino acids: CASSRRLASTDTQYF. The DNA for the CDR3 is TGTGCCAGCAGCAGACGACTAGCGTCCACAGATACGCAGTATTTT.

This chain connects TRBV11-2 to TRBJ2-2; 10 nucleotides align to TRBD1. Germline assignment: CDR1 SGHAT and CDR2 FQNNGV. Trimming removed 1 base from V and 6 bases from J; junction bases left unmatched: 11. This CDR3 spans 18 amino acids. CDR3: CASSLAAGTGVVSGELFF. CDR3 coding DNA: TGTGCCAGCAGCTTAGCGGCCGGGACAGGGGTTGTATCCGGGGAGCTGTTTTTT.